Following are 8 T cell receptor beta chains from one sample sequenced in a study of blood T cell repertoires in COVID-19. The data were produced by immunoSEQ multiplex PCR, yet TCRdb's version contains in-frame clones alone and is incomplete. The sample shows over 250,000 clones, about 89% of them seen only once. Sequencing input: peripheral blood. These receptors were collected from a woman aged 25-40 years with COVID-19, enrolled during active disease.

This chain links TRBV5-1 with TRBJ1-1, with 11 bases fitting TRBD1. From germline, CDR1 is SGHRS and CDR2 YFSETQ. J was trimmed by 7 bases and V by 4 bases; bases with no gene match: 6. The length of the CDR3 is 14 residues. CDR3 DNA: TGCGCCAGCAGCCCCGGACAGGGGGCTGGTGAAGCTTTCTTT. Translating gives CASSPGQGAGEAFF.

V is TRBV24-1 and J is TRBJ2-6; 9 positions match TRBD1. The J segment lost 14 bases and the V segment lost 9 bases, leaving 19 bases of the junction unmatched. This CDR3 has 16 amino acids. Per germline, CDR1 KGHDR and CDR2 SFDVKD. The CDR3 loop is CATAEGNRGQTFILTF. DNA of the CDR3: TGTGCCACCGCCGAAGGGAACAGGGGGCAGACCTTCATCCTGACTTTC.

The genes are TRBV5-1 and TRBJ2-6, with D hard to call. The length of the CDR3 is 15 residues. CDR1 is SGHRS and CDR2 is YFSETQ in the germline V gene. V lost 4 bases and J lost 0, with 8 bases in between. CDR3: CASSQEISGANVLTF. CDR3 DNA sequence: TGCGCCAGCAGCCAGGAAATCTCTGGGGCCAACGTCCTGACTTTC.

CDR3 DNA: TGTGCCTGGAGCCTCTTCCAGGGGGACTTAATGAGCTCTGGAAACACCATATATTTT. Its translation: CAWSLFQGDLMSSGNTIYF. V gene TRBV30 combines with J gene TRBJ1-3, with 7 bases aligning to TRBD1. Trimming took 3 bases from V and 0 from J; bases not matched to a gene: 17. The CDR3 loop spans 19 amino acids. CDR1 and CDR2 from the germline V gene are GTSNPN and SVGIG (reference sequence).

The CDR3 is CASRETGVSNQPQHF. CDR3 nucleotide sequence: TGTGCCAGCAGGGAAACGGGAGTTAGCAATCAGCCCCAGCATTTT. This chain links TRBV2 with TRBJ1-5, with D unresolved. The CDR3 consists of 15 residues. Trimming removed 6 bases at V and 0 bases at J, with 12 bases between. CDR1 and CDR2 from the germline V gene are SNHLY and FYNNEI.

The CDR3 coding sequence is TGCGCCAGCAGTGAGGGTTTTATCGGGGATGAGCAGTTCTTC. Its translation: CASSEGFIGDEQFF. The rearrangement uses TRBV10-1 and TRBJ2-1; maybe TRBD2 (5 bases). The CDR3 sequence is 14 residues long. Trimming left V 2 bases short and J 8 bases short, with 13 bases between. The germline CDR1 and CDR2 sequences are WNHNN and SYGVQD (reference sequence).

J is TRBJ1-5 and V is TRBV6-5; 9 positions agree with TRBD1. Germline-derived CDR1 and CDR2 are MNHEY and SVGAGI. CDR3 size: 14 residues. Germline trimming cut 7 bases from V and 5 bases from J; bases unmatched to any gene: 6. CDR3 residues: CASIRRQGDQPQHF. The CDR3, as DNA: TGTGCCAGCATCAGACGACAGGGGGATCAGCCCCAGCATTTT.

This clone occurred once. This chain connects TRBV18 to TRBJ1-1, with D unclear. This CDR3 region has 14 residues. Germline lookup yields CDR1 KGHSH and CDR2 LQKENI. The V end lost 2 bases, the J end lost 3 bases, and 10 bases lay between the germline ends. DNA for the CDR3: TGTGCCAGCTCACCAGATTGGAGGGACACTGAAGCTTTCTTT. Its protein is CASSPDWRDTEAFF.